What follows are 19 T cell receptor beta chains derived from one specimen sequenced in a study of graft-versus-host responses after intestinal transplantation. Their antigen targets remain unknown. Profiling relied on immunoSEQ multiplex PCR, and the TCRdb table lists in-frame clones only, not all of them. In the table there are just over 95,000 clones, 92% of which are singletons. The material sequenced was unstimulated CD4+ T cells sorted from spleen or lymph node cells, taken before intestinal transplant. The receptors come from a human donor who received an intestinal transplant.

This clone is a singleton in its sample. Other nucleotide sequences in the sample specify the same CDR3. The J gene is TRBJ1-2, the V gene TRBV5-1; no definite D call. The CDR3 totals 17 residues. Germline V gives CDR1 SGHRS, CDR2 YFSETQ. The V end was cut by 4 bases, the J end by 3 bases, with 22 bases between. The CDR3 sequence is CASSPGRQATRDYGYTF. The CDR3 DNA sequence: TGCGCCAGCAGCCCTGGCCGGCAGGCGACTAGGGACTATGGCTACACCTTC.

V gene TRBV4-1 combines with J gene TRBJ1-4; a possible D gene is TRBD1 (5 bases). The germline V and J ends were trimmed by 2 bases and 4 bases, with 11 bases remaining between them. Germline loops: CDR1 MGHRA, CDR2 YSYEKL. The CDR3 sequence is 15 residues long. The CDR3 reads CASSQLQGINEKLFF. The CDR3, as DNA: TGCGCCAGCAGCCAACTCCAGGGAATTAATGAAAAACTGTTTTTT.

This chain connects TRBV13 to TRBJ2-5; TRBD2 aligns across 11 bases. Germline V gives CDR1 PRHDT, CDR2 FYEKMQ (reference sequence). The CDR3 contains 18 residues. V shed 3 bases, J shed 2 bases, and the junction held 11 bases outside the gene matches. DNA for the CDR3: TGTGCCAGCAGCTTTCGGACTAGCGGGCCGGAGGTACAAGAGACCCAGTACTTC. This gives the protein CASSFRTSGPEVQETQYF.

This clone showed up just a few times. The chain links TRBV15 to TRBJ2-2, with D unresolved. Trimming removed 1 base from V and 1 base from J, with 4 bases in between. In germline, CDR1 is LNHNV, CDR2 YYDKDF (reference sequence). The CDR3 is 14 amino acids. The CDR3 coding sequence is TGTGCCACCAGCAGAGCCCTGAACACCGGGGAGCTGTTTTTT. It translates to CATSRALNTGELFF.

The chain combines TRBV11-3 with TRBJ1-1; 7 bases align to TRBD1. Trimming took 5 bases from V and 3 from J; bases not matched to a gene: 9. CDR1 and CDR2 (germline): SGHNT, YENEEA. The CDR3 runs to 15 residues. CDR3 region: CASSHPPGGYTEAFF. CDR3 DNA sequence: TGTGCCAGCAGCCATCCCCCAGGGGGTTACACTGAAGCTTTCTTT.

V and J are TRBV10-3 and TRBJ1-1; TRBD1 is a possible D gene (6 bases). V was shortened by 8 bases and J by 4 bases, with 23 bases between the two germline ends. CDR3 size: 16 residues. The germline V gene encodes CDR1 ENHRY and CDR2 SYGVKD. CDR3 loop: CAISPGEGFSSTEAFF. The CDR3 nucleotides read TGTGCCATCTCTCCAGGGGAGGGCTTCTCGAGCACTGAAGCTTTCTTT.

The chain has TRBV10-3 and TRBJ2-7; D may be TRBD1 (5 bases). The germline V gene encodes CDR1 ENHRY and CDR2 SYGVKD. CDR3 length equals 13 residues. The V gene lost 4 bases and the J gene lost 5 bases, with 12 bases spanning the gap. The CDR3 nucleotides read TGTGCCATCAGTGGGATGGGCAGGGACGAGCAGTACTTC. Amino acids: CAISGMGRDEQYF.

The chain carries TRBV6-1 and TRBJ1-5, with D possibly TRBD1 on 5 matching bases. Germline lookup yields CDR1 MNHNS and CDR2 SASEGT. The CDR3 contains 15 residues. V gave up 2 bases and J gave up 5 bases, with 13 bases separating them. The CDR3: CASSEYPGTDQPQHF. In DNA form, the CDR3 reads TGTGCCAGCAGTGAATATCCAGGGACTGATCAGCCCCAGCATTTT.

This chain links TRBV7-2 with TRBJ1-1, with D maybe TRBD1 (6 bases). The CDR3 has 13 amino acids. V lost 10 bases to trimming and J lost 3 bases, with 15 bases between them. Per the germline V gene, CDR1 is SGHTA and CDR2 is FQGNSA. The CDR3 region has the DNA TGTGCCACCGCGGGGGCAGCCTACACTGAAGCTTTCTTT. Translating gives CATAGAAYTEAFF. Full variable domain (remainder filled in from reference TRBV7-2 and TRBJ1-1): GAGVSQSPSNKVTEKGKDVELRCDPISGHTALYWYRQSLGQGLEFLIYFQGNSAPDKSGLPSDRFSAERTGGSVSTLTIQRTQQEDSAVYLCATAGAAYTEAFFGQGTRLTVV.

The rearrangement joins TRBV15 to TRBJ2-1; 8 nucleotides agree with TRBD2. This CDR3 region has 16 residues. Per germline, CDR1 LNHNV and CDR2 YYDKDF (reference sequence). V shed 5 bases, J shed 9 bases, and the junction held 15 bases outside the gene matches. The CDR3 reads CATSYGAGGLLGEQFF. The CDR3 DNA reads as TGTGCCACCAGCTATGGGGCGGGAGGACTCTTGGGTGAGCAGTTCTTC. The full variable domain, completed using reference TRBV15 and TRBJ2-1, is DAMVIQNPRYQVTQFGKPVTLSCSQTLNHNVMYWYQQKSSQAPKLLFHYYDKDFNNEADTPDNFQSRRPNTSFCFLDIRSPGLGDTAMYLCATSYGAGGLLGEQFFGPGTRLTVL.

This clone was observed once. This rearrangement joins TRBV29-1 to TRBJ2-5, with D perhaps matching TRBD1 (5 bases). CDR3 length equals 13 residues. Trimming left V 2 bases short and J 3 bases short, with 10 bases between. Germline assignment: CDR1 SQVTM and CDR2 ANQGSEA. The CDR3 nucleotides are TGCAGCGTTGAACTCCAGGGAAAAGAGACCCAGTACTTC. It codes for CSVELQGKETQYF.

J is TRBJ2-1 and V is TRBV6-6; TRBD1 agrees at 7 bases. The CDR3 length is 12 residues. J gave up 10 bases and V 7 bases, and 7 bases lay outside the gene matches. Germline V gene data show CDR1 as MNHNY and CDR2 as SVGAGI (reference sequence). Here the CDR3 reads CASTVQGSEQFF. The CDR3 nucleotides are TGTGCCAGCACCGTACAGGGGTCCGAGCAGTTCTTC.

This sequence joins TRBV11-3 and TRBJ2-1; D is possibly TRBD1 (5 bases). The germline V gene encodes CDR1 SGHNT and CDR2 YENEEA. The CDR3 has 13 residues. Trimming took 1 base from V and 5 from J, leaving 6 bases between them. The chain's CDR3 is CASSLAQDNEQFF. The CDR3 DNA follows: TGTGCCAGCAGCTTAGCACAGGACAATGAGCAGTTCTTC. The complete variable domain, with remaining parts taken from reference TRBV11-3 and TRBJ2-1, reads EAGVVQSPRYKIIEKKQPVAFWCNPISGHNTLYWYLQNLGQGPELLIRYENEEAVDDSQLPKDRFSAERLKGVDSTLKIQPAELGDSAVYLCASSLAQDNEQFFGPGTRLTVL.

V is TRBV6-1 and J is TRBJ1-2; D unresolved. The CDR3 consists of 12 residues. The ends were cut back, 6 bases at V and 4 bases at J, with 9 bases in the middle. Germline CDR1 MNHNS, CDR2 SASEGT. The CDR3 DNA sequence: TGTGCCAGCAGCAGAAATCTCTATGGCTACACCTTC. Amino acid sequence: CASSRNLYGYTF.

The chain is built from TRBV6-6 and TRBJ2-5; D is ambiguous. From germline, CDR1 is MNHNY and CDR2 SVGAGI (reference sequence). The CDR3 covers 12 residues. V lost 3 bases to trimming and J lost 5 bases, with 7 bases between them. DNA of the CDR3: TGTGCCAGCAGTTATGTCGTGGAGACCCAGTACTTC. It specifies CASSYVVETQYF.

This clone was seen just once. This chain connects TRBV27 to TRBJ2-2; D remains ambiguous. The V and J ends lost 5 bases and 3 bases respectively, with 13 bases between them. The CDR3 runs to 15 residues. Germline values: CDR1 MNHEY, CDR2 SMNVEV (reference sequence). The CDR3 nucleotides read TGTGCCAGCAGTGACTCACGCCTACACACCGGGGAGCTGTTTTTT. Translated, it gives CASSDSRLHTGELFF.

The J gene is TRBJ1-4, the V gene TRBV9; D unclear. Germline loops: CDR1 SGDLS, CDR2 YYNGEE. Trimming removed 0 bases at V and 7 bases at J, with 13 bases between. The CDR3 has 15 amino acids. CDR3 in amino acids: CASSVAGYEGEKLFF. The CDR3 DNA reads TGTGCCAGCAGCGTAGCGGGGTATGAAGGTGAAAAACTGTTTTTT.

V usage is TRBV18 and J usage is TRBJ2-3; 9 nucleotides line up with TRBD1. Unmatched junction bases numbered 10, after V lost 6 bases and J lost 3 bases. The CDR3 has 16 residues. The germline gives CDR1 KGHSH, CDR2 LQKENI. CDR3 DNA: TGTGCCAGCTCGCCGACAGGGGGAATCCCGACAGATACGCAGTATTTT. Protein sequence: CASSPTGGIPTDTQYF.

The chain uses TRBV29-1 and TRBJ1-2; D possibly corresponds to TRBD1 (5 bases). The V gene lost 1 base and the J gene lost 8 bases, with 14 bases spanning the gap. The CDR3 covers 13 residues. Germline-derived CDR1 and CDR2 are SQVTM and ANQGSEA. The CDR3 sequence: CSVEVARRGGYTF. DNA for the CDR3: TGCAGCGTTGAAGTCGCGAGGAGGGGAGGCTACACCTTC.